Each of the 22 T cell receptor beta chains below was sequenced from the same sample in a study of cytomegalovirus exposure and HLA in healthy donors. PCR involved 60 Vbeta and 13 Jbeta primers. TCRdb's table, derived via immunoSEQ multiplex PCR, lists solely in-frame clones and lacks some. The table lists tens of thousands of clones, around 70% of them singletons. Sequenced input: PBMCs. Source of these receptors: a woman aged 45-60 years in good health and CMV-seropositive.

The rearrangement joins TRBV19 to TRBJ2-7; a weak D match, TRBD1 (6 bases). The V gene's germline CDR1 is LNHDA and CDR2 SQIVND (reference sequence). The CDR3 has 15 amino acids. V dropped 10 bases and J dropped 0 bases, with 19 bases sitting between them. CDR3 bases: TGTGCCACTACCAAAAATGGACAGAGCTCCTACGAGCAGTACTTC. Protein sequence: CATTKNGQSSYEQYF.

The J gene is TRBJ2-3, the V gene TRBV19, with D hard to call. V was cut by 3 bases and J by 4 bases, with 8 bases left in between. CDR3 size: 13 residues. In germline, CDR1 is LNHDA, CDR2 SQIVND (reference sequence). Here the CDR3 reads CASSIAIADTQYF. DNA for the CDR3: TGTGCCAGTAGTATTGCCATAGCAGATACGCAGTATTTT.

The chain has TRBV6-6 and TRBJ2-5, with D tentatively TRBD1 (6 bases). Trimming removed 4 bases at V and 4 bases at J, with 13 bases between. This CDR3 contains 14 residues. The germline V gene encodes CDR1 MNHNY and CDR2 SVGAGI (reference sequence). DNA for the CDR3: TGTGCCAGCAGTTCCCAAGGACAGCTAGAGACCCAGTACTTC. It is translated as CASSSQGQLETQYF.

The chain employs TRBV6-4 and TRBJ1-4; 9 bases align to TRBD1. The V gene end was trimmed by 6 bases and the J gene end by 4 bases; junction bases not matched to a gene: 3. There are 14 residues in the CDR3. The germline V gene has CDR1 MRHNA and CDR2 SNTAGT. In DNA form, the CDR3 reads TGTGCCAGCAGCCAGGACAGGGGTAATGAAAAACTGTTTTTT. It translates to CASSQDRGNEKLFF.

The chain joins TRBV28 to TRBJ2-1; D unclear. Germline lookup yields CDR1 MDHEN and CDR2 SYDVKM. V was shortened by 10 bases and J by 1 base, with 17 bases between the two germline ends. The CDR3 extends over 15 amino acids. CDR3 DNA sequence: TGTGCCATCAACCGCGCTCTAGGTTCCTACAATGAGCAGTTCTTC. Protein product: CAINRALGSYNEQFF.

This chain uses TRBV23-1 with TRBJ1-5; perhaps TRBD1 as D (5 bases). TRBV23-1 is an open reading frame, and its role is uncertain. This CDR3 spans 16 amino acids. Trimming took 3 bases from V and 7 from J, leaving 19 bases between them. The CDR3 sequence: CASSQLLVGGTQPQHF. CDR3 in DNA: TGCGCCAGCAGTCAGCTTCTCGTCGGAGGGACGCAGCCCCAGCATTTT.

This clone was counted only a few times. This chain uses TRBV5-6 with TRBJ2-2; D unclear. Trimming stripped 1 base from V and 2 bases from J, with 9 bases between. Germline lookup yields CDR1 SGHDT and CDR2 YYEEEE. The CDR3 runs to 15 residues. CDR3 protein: CASSLLQPNTGELFF. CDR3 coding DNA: TGTGCCAGCAGCTTGTTACAGCCTAACACCGGGGAGCTGTTTTTT.

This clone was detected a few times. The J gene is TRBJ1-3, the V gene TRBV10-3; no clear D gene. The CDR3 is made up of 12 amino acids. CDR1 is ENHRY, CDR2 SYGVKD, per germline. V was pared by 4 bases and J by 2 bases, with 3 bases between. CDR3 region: CAISGAGNTIYF. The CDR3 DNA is TGTGCCATCAGTGGCGCTGGAAACACCATATATTTT.

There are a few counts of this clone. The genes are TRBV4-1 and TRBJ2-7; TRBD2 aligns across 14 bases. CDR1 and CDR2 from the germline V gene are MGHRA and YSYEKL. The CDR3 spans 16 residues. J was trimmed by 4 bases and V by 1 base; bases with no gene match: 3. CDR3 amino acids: CASSQAWTSGGYEQYF. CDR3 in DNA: TGCGCCAGCAGCCAAGCCTGGACTAGCGGGGGGTACGAGCAGTACTTC.

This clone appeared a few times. The CDR3 is CASSLRGGNEKLFF. The CDR3 DNA sequence: TGTGCCAGTAGCCTCCGAGGGGGTAATGAAAAACTGTTTTTT. The chain combines TRBV19 with TRBJ1-4, with D possibly being TRBD1 (6 bases). The V and J ends lost 6 bases and 4 bases respectively, with 12 bases between them. CDR1 and CDR2 from the germline V gene are LNHDA and SQIVND (reference sequence). This CDR3 has 14 amino acids. The full variable domain, in which reference TRBV19 and TRBJ1-4 provide the parts outside the CDR3, is DGGITQSPKYLFRKEGQNVTLSCEQNLNHDAMYWYRQDPGQGLRLIYYSQIVNDFQKGDIAEGYSVSREKKESFPLTVTSAQKNPTAFYLCASSLRGGNEKLFFGSGTQLSVL.

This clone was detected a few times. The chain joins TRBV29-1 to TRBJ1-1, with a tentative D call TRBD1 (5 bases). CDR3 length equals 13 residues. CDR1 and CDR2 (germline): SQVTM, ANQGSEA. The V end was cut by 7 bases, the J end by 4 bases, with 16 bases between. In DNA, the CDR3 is TGCAGCGGGGCGGAGGGGCGCAGCACTGAAGCTTTCTTT. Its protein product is CSGAEGRSTEAFF. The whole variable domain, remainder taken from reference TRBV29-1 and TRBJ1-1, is SAVISQKPSRDICQRGTSLTIQCQVDSQVTMMFWYRQQPGQSLTLIATANQGSEATYESGFVIDKFPISRPNLTFSTLTVSNMSPEDSSIYLCSGAEGRSTEAFFGQGTRLTVV.

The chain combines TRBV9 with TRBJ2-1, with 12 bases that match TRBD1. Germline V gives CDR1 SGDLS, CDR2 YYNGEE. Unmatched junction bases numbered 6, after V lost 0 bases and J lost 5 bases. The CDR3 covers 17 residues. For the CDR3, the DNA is TGTGCCAGCAGCGTAGCTAGGGGACAGGGGGCGGACAATGAGCAGTTCTTC. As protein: CASSVARGQGADNEQFF. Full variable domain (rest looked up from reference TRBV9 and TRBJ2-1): DSGVTQTPKHLITATGQRVTLRCSPRSGDLSVYWYQQSLDQGLQFLIQYYNGEERAKGNILERFSAQQFPDLHSELNLSSLELGDSALYFCASSVARGQGADNEQFFGPGTRLTVL.

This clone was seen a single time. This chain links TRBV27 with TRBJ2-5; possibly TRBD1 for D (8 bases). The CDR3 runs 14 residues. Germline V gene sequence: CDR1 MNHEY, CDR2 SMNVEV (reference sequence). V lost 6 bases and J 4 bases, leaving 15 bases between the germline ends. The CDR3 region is CASRSQGGRETQYF. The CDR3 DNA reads TGTGCCAGCAGATCACAGGGGGGGAGAGAGACCCAGTACTTC.

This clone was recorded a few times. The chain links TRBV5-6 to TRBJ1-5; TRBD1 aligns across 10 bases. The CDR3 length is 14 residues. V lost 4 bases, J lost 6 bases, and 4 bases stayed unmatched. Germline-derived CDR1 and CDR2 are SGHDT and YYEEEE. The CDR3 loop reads CASSQDRGRQPQHF. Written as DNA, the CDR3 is TGTGCCAGCAGCCAAGACAGGGGGCGTCAGCCCCAGCATTTT.

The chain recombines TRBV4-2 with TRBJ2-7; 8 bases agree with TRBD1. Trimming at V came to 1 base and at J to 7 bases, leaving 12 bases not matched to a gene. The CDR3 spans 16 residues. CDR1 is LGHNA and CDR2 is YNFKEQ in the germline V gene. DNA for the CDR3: TGTGCCAGCAGCCAAGGGCCGGGACAGGTGGTCGGGGAGCAGTACTTC. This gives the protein CASSQGPGQVVGEQYF.

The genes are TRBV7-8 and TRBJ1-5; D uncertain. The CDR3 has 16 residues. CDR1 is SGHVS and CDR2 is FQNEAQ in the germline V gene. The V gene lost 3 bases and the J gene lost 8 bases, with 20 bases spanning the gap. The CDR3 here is CASSFGWAFWIEPQHF. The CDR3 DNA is TGTGCCAGCAGCTTCGGATGGGCCTTTTGGATAGAGCCCCAGCATTTT.

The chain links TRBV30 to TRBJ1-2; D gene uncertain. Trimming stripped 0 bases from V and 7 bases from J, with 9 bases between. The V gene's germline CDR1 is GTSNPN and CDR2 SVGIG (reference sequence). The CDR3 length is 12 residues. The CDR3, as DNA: TGTGCCTGGAGTGTGGGAGCGGGTGGCTACACCTTC. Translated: CAWSVGAGGYTF.

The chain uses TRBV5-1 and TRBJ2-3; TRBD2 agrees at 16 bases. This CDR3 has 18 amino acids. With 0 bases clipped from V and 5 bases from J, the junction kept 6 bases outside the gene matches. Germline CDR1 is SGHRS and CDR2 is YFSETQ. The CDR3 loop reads CASSLAGTSGRAEDTQYF. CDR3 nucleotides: TGCGCCAGCAGCTTGGCCGGGACTAGCGGGAGGGCTGAAGATACGCAGTATTTT.

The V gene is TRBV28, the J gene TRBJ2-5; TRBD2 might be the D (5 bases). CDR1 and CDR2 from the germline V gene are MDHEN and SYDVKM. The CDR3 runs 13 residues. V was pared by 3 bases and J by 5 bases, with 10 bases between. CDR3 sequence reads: CASSFGVRETQYF. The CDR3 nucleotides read TGTGCCAGCAGTTTCGGGGTGAGGGAGACCCAGTACTTC.

CDR3 in amino acids: CASSFLQGTGLAGAYEQYF. The CDR3 DNA reads as TGTGCCAGCAGCTTTCTCCAGGGGACCGGACTAGCGGGAGCCTACGAGCAGTACTTC. The V call is TRBV11-1, the J call TRBJ2-7, with TRBD2 matching 13 bases. The germline CDR1 and CDR2 sequences are SGHAT and FQDESV (reference sequence). V dropped 3 bases and J dropped 2; count of bases not matched to a gene: 13. This CDR3 comprises 19 residues.

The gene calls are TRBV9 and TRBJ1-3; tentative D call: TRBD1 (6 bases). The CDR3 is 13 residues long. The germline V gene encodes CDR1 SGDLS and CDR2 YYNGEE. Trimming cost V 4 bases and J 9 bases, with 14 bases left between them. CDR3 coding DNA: TGTGCCAGCAGCACTGGGAGAGGGGGCACCATATATTTT. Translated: CASSTGRGGTIYF.

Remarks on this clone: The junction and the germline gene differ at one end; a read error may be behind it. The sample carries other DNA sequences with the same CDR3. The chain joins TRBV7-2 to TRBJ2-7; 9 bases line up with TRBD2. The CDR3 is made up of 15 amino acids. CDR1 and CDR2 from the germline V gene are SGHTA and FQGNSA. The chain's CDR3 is CVSSPSSGSSYEQYF. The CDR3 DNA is TGTGTCAGCAGCCCGAGTAGCGGGAGTTCTTACGAGCAGTACTTC.